This is a list of T cell receptor beta chains from one sample in a study of blood T cells in healthy people across ages. Each CDR3 protein gets one entry after TCRdb re-called the 5' RACE reads with MiXCR. The sample has about 1.4 million distinct CDR3 sequences; 59% are singletons. Sequenced sample: blood. The receptor set was obtained from a man aged 18 to 30 in good health. The CDR3 runs from the conserved cysteine through the conserved F or W. D genes are given only for firm matches. Not all rows give a size; the values are once, few, many and, for expanded clones, a class.

clone_size	v_call	cdr3_length	d_call	j_call	cdr3_aa	cdr3_nt
-	TRBV5-1	14	-	TRBJ2-1	CASSFGGGNNEQFF	TGCGCCAGCAGCTTCGGAGGGGGAAACAATGAGCAGTTCTTC
once	TRBV13	15	-	TRBJ1-1	CASSAQTGSGTEAFF	TGTGCCAGCAGCGCCCAAACAGGGTCAGGCACTGAAGCTTTCTTT
-	TRBV10-3	15	-	TRBJ2-2	CAIRGGTYNTGELFF	TGTGCCATCAGGGGCGGGACATATAACACCGGGGAGCTGTTTTTT
-	TRBV5-1	15	-	TRBJ1-6	CASSFSRRDNSPLHF	TGCGCCAGCAGCTTCAGCCGCAGGGACAATTCACCCCTCCACTTT
-	TRBV2	15	TRBD1	TRBJ1-2	CASSEALGTDYGYTF	TGTGCCAGCAGTGAAGCCCTCGGGACAGACTATGGCTACACCTTC
-	TRBV29-1	12	-	TRBJ2-4	CSVFSAQGDLYF	TGCAGCGTCTTTAGCGCGCAGGGTGATCTGTACTTC
few	TRBV11-1	14	-	TRBJ2-7	CASSLIQGPYEQYF	TGTGCCAGCAGCTTAATCCAAGGCCCCTACGAGCAGTACTTC
-	TRBV6-1	15	-	TRBJ2-1	CASSEVVAAYNEQFF	TGTGCCAGCAGTGAAGTAGTAGCGGCCTACAATGAGCAGTTCTTC
-	TRBV9	16	TRBD2	TRBJ2-3	CASSSPTSGAPDTQYF	TGTGCCAGCAGCTCCCCGACTAGCGGGGCGCCAGATACGCAGTATTTT
-	TRBV29-1	13	-	TRBJ1-5	CSVGPGGGQPQHF	TGCAGCGTTGGGCCGGGGGGCGGTCAGCCCCAGCATTTT
few	TRBV7-6	17	TRBD2	TRBJ2-3	CASSFIPGTSGDDTQYF	TGTGCCAGCAGCTTCATCCCCGGGACTAGCGGGGATGATACGCAGTATTTT
-	TRBV9	14	TRBD2	TRBJ2-7	CASSVRTIAGEQYF	TGTGCCAGCAGCGTACGGACTATAGCGGGCGAGCAGTACTTC
few	TRBV6-4	20	-	TRBJ2-7	CASSDLGTPSFLPSSYEQYF	TGTGCCAGCAGTGACCTCGGGACTCCTTCGTTCCTTCCTAGCTCCTACGAGCAGTACTTC
-	TRBV6-5	15	-	TRBJ1-2	CASSYGLEGPYGYTF	TGTGCCAGCAGTTACGGACTTGAGGGGCCCTATGGCTACACCTTC
few	TRBV6-2/TRBV6-3	13	-	TRBJ2-3	CASSYLGADTQYF	TGTGCCAGCAGTTACTTAGGGGCAGATACGCAGTATTTT
once	TRBV3-1	15	-	TRBJ2-2	CASSQRPAGTGELFF	TGTGCCAGCAGCCAGCGTCCCGCGGGCACCGGGGAGCTGTTTTTT
-	TRBV20-1	17	TRBD2	TRBJ2-1	CSANGLAGGERVWEQFF	TGCAGTGCTAACGGGCTAGCGGGAGGGGAAAGAGTTTGGGAGCAGTTCTTC
-	TRBV7-9	13	-	TRBJ1-1	CASSFTRWTEAFF	TGTGCCAGCAGCTTCACACGATGGACTGAAGCTTTCTTT
-	TRBV20-1	13	TRBD1	TRBJ2-5	CSAATGGGQTQYF	TGCAGTGCTGCCACAGGGGGCGGACAGACCCAGTACTTC
once	TRBV20-1	18	TRBD2	TRBJ2-1	CSATGTSGRAGSYNEQFF	TGCAGTGCAACCGGGACTAGCGGGAGGGCCGGGTCCTACAATGAGCAGTTCTTC
-	TRBV5-1	15	-	TRBJ2-7	CASSVKIKGSYEQYF	TGCGCCAGCAGCGTCAAGATCAAGGGCTCCTACGAGCAGTACTTC
once	TRBV5-1	16	-	TRBJ2-5	CASSRGGLAAEETQYF	TGCGCCAGCAGCAGAGGCGGACTCGCTGCAGAAGAGACCCAGTACTTC
-	TRBV7-2	15	TRBD2	TRBJ2-1	CASSSTGTIYNEQFF	TGTGCCAGCAGCTCTACCGGGACTATCTACAATGAGCAGTTCTTC
-	TRBV4-3	17	-	TRBJ1-6	CASSQEGGGEGHSPLHF	TGCGCCAGCAGCCAAGAAGGCGGGGGCGAGGGTCATTCACCCCTCCACTTT
-	TRBV20-1	11	TRBD1	TRBJ2-7	CSADRYNEQYF	TGCAGTGCGGACAGGTACAATGAGCAGTACTTC
-	TRBV5-6	14	-	TRBJ2-7	CASSATSFAYEQYF	TGTGCCAGCAGCGCCACTAGCTTTGCCTACGAGCAGTACTTC
-	TRBV9	14	-	TRBJ1-2	CASSSLGLYYGYTF	TGTGCCAGCAGCAGCCTGGGGCTATACTATGGCTACACCTTC
-	TRBV7-2	13	-	TRBJ2-1	CASSYSRGAQQFF	TGTGCCAGCAGCTATAGCCGGGGGGCCCAGCAGTTCTTC
few	TRBV5-6	19	TRBD2	TRBJ2-2	CASSFRPGLAGVRTGELFF	TGTGCCAGCAGCTTTCGGCCGGGACTAGCGGGAGTTCGCACCGGGGAGCTGTTTTTT
-	TRBV4-1	17	TRBD2	TRBJ2-5	CASSQAGLAGGRETQYF	TGCGCCAGCAGCCAAGCCGGACTAGCGGGAGGGAGGGAGACCCAGTACTTC
-	TRBV6-5	13	-	TRBJ2-5	CASRYYTPGVQYF	TGTGCCAGCAGGTACTATACCCCGGGAGTCCAGTACTTC
-	TRBV12-3/TRBV12-4	13	-	TRBJ1-5	CASSPVKGQPQHF	TGTGCCAGCAGCCCAGTGAAGGGTCAGCCCCAGCATTTT
-	TRBV20-1	11	-	TRBJ1-1	CSATGRSEAFF	TGCAGTGCTACCGGTCGCAGTGAAGCTTTCTTT
-	TRBV11-2	15	-	TRBJ2-1	CASSLFNDRYNEQFF	TGTGCCAGCAGCTTATTCAACGATAGATACAATGAGCAGTTCTTC
-	TRBV27	14	-	TRBJ1-2	CANSSRGANYGYTF	TGTGCCAACAGCTCCAGGGGAGCTAACTATGGCTACACCTTC
-	TRBV4-3	17	-	TRBJ2-3	CASSPLSGQLHTDTQYF	TGCGCCAGCAGCCCCCTCTCCGGACAGCTTCACACAGATACGCAGTATTTT
-	TRBV4-3	17	TRBD2	TRBJ2-1	CASSQDLAGVTYNEQFF	TGCGCCAGCAGCCAAGATCTAGCGGGGGTTACCTACAATGAGCAGTTCTTC
-	TRBV4-2	15	TRBD2	TRBJ2-7	CASSQGLADYYEQYF	TGTGCCAGCAGCCAAGGACTAGCGGACTACTACGAGCAGTACTTC
-	TRBV20-1	15	-	TRBJ2-1	CSAREWGGGFNEQFF	TGCAGTGCTAGAGAGTGGGGGGGGGGCTTTAATGAGCAGTTCTTC
once	TRBV12-3/TRBV12-4	14	-	TRBJ2-7	CASSRRRSSYEQYF	TGTGCCAGCAGTCGTCGTAGGAGTTCCTACGAGCAGTACTTC
-	TRBV27	18	TRBD2	TRBJ2-3	CASSSLWTSGGATDTQYF	TGTGCCAGCAGTTCCCTCTGGACTAGCGGGGGGGCAACAGATACGCAGTATTTT
-	TRBV2	16	-	TRBJ2-1	CASKGGGTISYNEQFF	TGTGCCAGCAAAGGGGGGGGGACGATCTCCTACAATGAGCAGTTCTTC
-	TRBV20-1	18	TRBD2	TRBJ2-7	CSARDRKLAGARPYEQYF	TGCAGTGCTAGAGATCGGAAGCTAGCGGGGGCTCGACCCTACGAGCAGTACTTC
-	TRBV7-2	16	TRBD1	TRBJ1-1	CATWTGDISGNTEAFF	TGTGCCACCTGGACAGGGGACATATCCGGGAACACTGAAGCTTTCTTT
-	TRBV6-5	13	-	TRBJ2-7	CASTGRAGHEQYF	TGTGCCAGCACTGGCAGGGCGGGCCACGAGCAGTACTTC
-	TRBV11-2	18	TRBD1	TRBJ2-3	CASSLVGSKGQGTDTQYF	TGTGCCAGCAGCTTAGTTGGATCTAAAGGACAGGGCACAGATACGCAGTATTTT